Listed here is a single T cell receptor (beta chain). Antigen unknown. Repertoires were generated with immunoSEQ multiplex PCR, while TCRdb's copy carries only in-frame clones and drops some. The sample lists 20,000 to 30,000 clones, 82% occurring once. This entry belongs to a study of a mutant IDH1 vaccine in newly diagnosed glioma. Deletions cut 3 bases from V and 6 bases from J, with 11 bases between. The germline V gene has CDR1 GTSNPN and CDR2 SVGIG (reference sequence). This CDR3 spans 12 amino acids. Time point noted: week 47, end of study. Vaccinated patients received 300 ug of mutant IDH1 20-mer peptide per dose, with topical imiquimod.

This sequence originates from a man in his forties with glioma. Some clones in this sample may be carry-over from other donors' samples. The sequencing used PBMCs, collected from a glioma patient whose treatment included an IDH1 peptide vaccine. The gene calls are TRBV30 and TRBJ1-2; no clear D gene. The CDR3 sequence: CAWSPTADGYTF. The CDR3 DNA sequence: TGTGCCTGGAGCCCTACGGCGGATGGCTACACCTTC.